The 15 T cell receptor beta chains reported below all come from one sample, sequenced in a study of shared clonotypes between healthy human individuals (dated by TCRdb to the early 2020s). The library was obtained by the immunoSEQ multiplex PCR assay. This is the immuneACCESS table as TCRdb keeps it, with only in-frame sequences that have V and J called. A part of the clones is gone; compared with another copy, unresolved V genes explain less than half, and the rest is unexplained. The sample data list about half a million clones, and 65% to 80% of these were observed just once. The ten largest clones add up to more than 10% of the sample. What was sequenced was PBMCs. Receptors were obtained from a woman between 40 and 55 years old in good health. Some clones in this sample may be carry-over from other donors' samples.

The chain carries TRBV6-5 and TRBJ2-6; D may match TRBD1 or TRBD2 (5 bases each). CDR1 is MNHEY, CDR2 SVGAGI, per germline. The CDR3 is 16 amino acids. The ends were cut back, 4 bases at V and 0 bases at J, with 10 bases in the middle. As DNA, the CDR3 is TGTGCCAGCAGTTTGAGGGGTAGCTCTGGGGCCAACGTCCTGACTTTC. Protein product: CASSLRGSSGANVLTF.

The gene calls are TRBV28 and TRBJ1-1; unclear D gene. Germline V gene lookup returns CDR1 MDHEN and CDR2 SYDVKM. Between the trimmed V and J ends, which lost 6 bases and 5 bases, there was a span of 19 bases. The CDR3 has 15 residues. CDR3 residues: CASRALEKLWTEAFF. The CDR3 DNA follows: TGTGCCAGCAGAGCCCTGGAAAAGTTATGGACTGAAGCTTTCTTT.

For this clone: This sequence may be a read error, since a much larger clone differs from it by one base. The chain joins TRBV6-6 to TRBJ2-7; D possibly corresponds to TRBD2 (6 bases). The CDR3 runs to 14 residues. Germline-derived CDR1 and CDR2 are MNHNY and SVGAGI (reference sequence). The CDR3 DNA reads as TGTGCCGGCAGTCCCTCTAGCGCTACCTACGAGCAGTACTTC. This translates into CAGSPSSATYEQYF.

On this clone itself: This sequence may be a read error, since a much larger clone differs from it by one base. The chain links TRBV6-1 to TRBJ1-3; D is unresolved. Germline V gives CDR1 MNHNS, CDR2 SASEGT. This CDR3 is built from 15 residues. The chain's CDR3 is CGSSSDAPSGNTIYF. The CDR3 DNA reads as TGTGGCAGCAGCAGCGATGCCCCCTCTGGAAACACCATATATTTT.

A word on this clone: The same CDR3 also results from other DNA sequences found in this sample. V usage is TRBV7-8 and J usage is TRBJ2-7; no firm D call. This CDR3 is 11 amino acids long. Trimming removed 5 bases from V and 0 bases from J, with 2 bases in between. Germline V CDR1 and CDR2: SGHVS, FQNEAQ. The CDR3 coding sequence is TGTGCCAGCAGCCGCTCCTACGAGCAGTACTTC. As protein: CASSRSYEQYF.

This chain uses TRBV27 with TRBJ2-5; possibly TRBD2 for D (5 bases). CDR3 length: 13 amino acids. The V gene lost 6 bases and the J gene lost 7 bases, with 15 bases spanning the gap. From germline, CDR1 is MNHEY and CDR2 SMNVEV (reference sequence). DNA of the CDR3: TGTGCCAGCAGCCCCGGACTGTCCGGGACCCAGTACTTC. Amino acids: CASSPGLSGTQYF.

This clone was detected only a few times. This chain uses TRBV7-6 with TRBJ2-5, with D perhaps matching TRBD2 (6 bases). The CDR3 has 14 amino acids. V lost 2 bases, J lost 3 bases, and 10 bases lay in between. CDR1 is SGHVS and CDR2 is FNYEAQ in the germline V gene. This chain's CDR3 is CASSLRLVKETQYF. DNA for the CDR3: TGTGCCAGCAGCTTACGACTAGTGAAAGAGACCCAGTACTTC.

The V call is TRBV11-2, the J call TRBJ2-1; possible D gene TRBD2, 7 bases. The CDR3 covers 17 residues. Trimming removed 1 base at V and 2 bases at J, with 15 bases between. CDR1 is SGHAT and CDR2 is FQNNGV in the germline V gene. The CDR3 protein is CASSLAVGGGAYNEQFF. The CDR3 DNA sequence: TGTGCCAGCAGCTTAGCGGTAGGGGGGGGTGCCTACAATGAGCAGTTCTTC.

This clone was recorded a few times. This may arise from a read error, as a much more abundant clone is one base away. This sample also contains other DNA sequences that code for the same CDR3. The CDR3 region is CASSLGTDTQYF. The CDR3 DNA sequence: TGTGCCAGCAGCTTAGGGACAGATACGCAGTATTTT. The rearrangement joins TRBV11-2 to TRBJ2-3, with no clear D. V lost 1 base and J 3 bases, leaving 2 bases between the germline ends. This CDR3 is 12 amino acids long. The germline V gene encodes CDR1 SGHAT and CDR2 FQNNGV.

The V and J genes are TRBV6-1 and TRBJ2-1; D remains unclear. This CDR3 region has 13 residues. V was pared by 2 bases and J by 7 bases, with 9 bases between. Germline V gives CDR1 MNHNS, CDR2 SASEGT. CDR3 loop: CASSERWGNEQFF. In nucleotides, the CDR3 is TGTGCCAGCAGTGAAAGGTGGGGAAATGAGCAGTTCTTC.

The chain joins TRBV14 to TRBJ2-7; 9 bases are shared with TRBD2. There are 13 residues in the CDR3. V dropped 7 bases and J dropped 2; count of bases not matched to a gene: 3. From germline, CDR1 is SGHDN and CDR2 FVKESK. CDR3 loop: CASIAGEAYEQYF. DNA for the CDR3: TGTGCCAGCATAGCGGGAGAAGCCTACGAGCAGTACTTC.

The chain combines TRBV6-1 with TRBJ1-1, with TRBD1 as a possible D gene (6 bases). V was cut by 6 bases and J by 0 bases, with 11 bases left in between. Germline V lookup: CDR1 MNHNS, CDR2 SASEGT. This CDR3 is built from 14 residues. The CDR3 coding sequence is TGTGCCAGCAGCCCGGGACAAGTGAACACTGAAGCTTTCTTT. Encoded protein: CASSPGQVNTEAFF.

V usage is TRBV28 and J usage is TRBJ2-3; either TRBD1 or TRBD2 may supply D (5 bases each). The CDR3 has 14 residues. CDR1 and CDR2 from the germline V gene are MDHEN and SYDVKM. The V end was cut by 6 bases, the J end by 6 bases, with 16 bases between. In DNA, the CDR3 is TGTGCCAGCAGGGGGGAACAGGTGGGCGATACGCAGTATTTT. Residues: CASRGEQVGDTQYF.

This clone showed up just a few times. The same CDR3 arises from other DNA sequences in this sample as well. Here the CDR3 reads CASSPRLGGGEYYSNQPQHF. CDR3 sequence (DNA): TGTGCCAGCAGTCCGAGACTTGGGGGGGGCGAATATTATAGCAATCAGCCCCAGCATTTT. This chain uses TRBV27 with TRBJ1-5, with a possible D match to TRBD1 (6 bases). The germline V gene has CDR1 MNHEY and CDR2 SMNVEV (reference sequence). Trimming shortened V by 5 bases and J by 0 bases, and 26 bases separated the two germline ends. This CDR3 contains 20 residues.

The chain is built from TRBV18 and TRBJ2-7, with D possibly being TRBD2 (6 bases). The V end lost 0 bases, the J end lost 2 bases, and 14 bases lay between the germline ends. There are 16 residues in the CDR3. Looked up from germline, CDR1 is KGHSH and CDR2 is LQKENI. The CDR3 region is CASSPPASGLAYEQYF. The DNA of the CDR3 is TGTGCCAGCTCACCACCGGCCAGCGGGCTGGCCTACGAGCAGTACTTC.